The clone carrying this T cell receptor (beta chain) was counted a few times. The antigen is not known. Prepared libraries of TCR beta cDNA carried unique molecular identifiers. The authors obtained 500,000 or so cDNA molecules from roughly 1.1 to 9.2 million T cells. Via MiXCR, TCRdb re-called the PCR reads, giving one row per CDR3 protein. The sample shows 750,000 to 950,000 distinct CDR3 sequences, approximately 50% of them seen only once. CDR3 length equals 16 residues. CDR1 and CDR2 from the germline V gene are DFQATT and SNEGSKA (reference sequence). With V trimmed by 1 base and J by 1 base, 9 bases remained unmatched. The sample originates from a study of post-analysis software for immune sequencing data. Across the study: The cohort encompassed relapsing-remitting, secondary progressive and progressive-relapsing multiple sclerosis disease courses. Study-level points and caveats: Five or six TRBV segments appeared more often in patients than in controls, and TRBV5-6, TRBV5-1 and TRBV20-1 were among these. Under the F measure, samples that were prepared in one batch clustered strongly together.

The sample consisted of blood. V usage is TRBV20-1 and J usage is TRBJ2-7, with 8 bases aligning to TRBD2. The receptor comes from a girl under 18 with multiple sclerosis. The CDR3 bases are TGCAGTGCTAGAGGAATACTCACTAGCGGATCCTACGAGCAGTACTTC. It codes for CSARGILTSGSYEQYF.